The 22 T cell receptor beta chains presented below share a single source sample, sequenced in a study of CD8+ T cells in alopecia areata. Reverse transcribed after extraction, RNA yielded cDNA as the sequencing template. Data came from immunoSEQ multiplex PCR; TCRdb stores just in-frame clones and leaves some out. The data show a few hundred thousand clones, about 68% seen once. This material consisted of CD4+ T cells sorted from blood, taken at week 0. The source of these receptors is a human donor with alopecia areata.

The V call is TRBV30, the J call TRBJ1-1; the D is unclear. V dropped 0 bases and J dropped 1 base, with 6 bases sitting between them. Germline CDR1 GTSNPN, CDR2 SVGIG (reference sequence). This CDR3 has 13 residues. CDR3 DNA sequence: TGTGCCTGGAGTGTACAACCGAACACTGAAGCTTTCTTT. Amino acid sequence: CAWSVQPNTEAFF.

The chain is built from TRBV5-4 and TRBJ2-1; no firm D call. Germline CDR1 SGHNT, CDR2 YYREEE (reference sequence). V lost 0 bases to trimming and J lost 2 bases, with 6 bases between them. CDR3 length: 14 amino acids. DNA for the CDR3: TGTGCCAGCAGCTTGGGGGTAACCTACAATGAGCAGTTCTTC. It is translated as CASSLGVTYNEQFF.

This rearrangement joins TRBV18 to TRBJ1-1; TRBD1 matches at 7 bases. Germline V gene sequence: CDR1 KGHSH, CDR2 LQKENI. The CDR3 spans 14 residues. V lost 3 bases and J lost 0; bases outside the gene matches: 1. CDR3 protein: CASSPGQMNTEAFF. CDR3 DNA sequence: TGTGCCAGCTCACCGGGACAGATGAACACTGAAGCTTTCTTT.

For the CDR3, the DNA is TGTGCCAGCAGTTACGGTGAAGCTTTCTTT. Translated: CASSYGEAFF. The chain joins TRBV6-6 to TRBJ1-1; D is ambiguous. Germline CDR1 and CDR2: MNHNY and SVGAGI (reference sequence). V was shortened by 2 bases and J by 7 bases, with 2 bases between the two germline ends. This CDR3 is 10 amino acids long.

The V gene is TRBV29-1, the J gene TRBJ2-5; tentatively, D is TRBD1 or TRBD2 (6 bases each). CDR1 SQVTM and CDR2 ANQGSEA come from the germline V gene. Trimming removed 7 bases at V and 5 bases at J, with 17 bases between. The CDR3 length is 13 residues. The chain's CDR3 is CSGTSGAPETQYF. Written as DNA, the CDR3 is TGCAGCGGAACGTCGGGGGCGCCGGAGACCCAGTACTTC.

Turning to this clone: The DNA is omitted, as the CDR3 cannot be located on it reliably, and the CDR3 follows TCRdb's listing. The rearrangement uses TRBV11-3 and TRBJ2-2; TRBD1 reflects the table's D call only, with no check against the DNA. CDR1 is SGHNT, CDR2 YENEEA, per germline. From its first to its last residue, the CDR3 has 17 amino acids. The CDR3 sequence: CASSYLLGGFGAGELFF.

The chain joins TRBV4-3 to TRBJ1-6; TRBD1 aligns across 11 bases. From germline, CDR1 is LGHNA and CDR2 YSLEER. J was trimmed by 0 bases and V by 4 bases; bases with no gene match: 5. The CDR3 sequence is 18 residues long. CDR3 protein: CASSRGQGESSYNSPLHF. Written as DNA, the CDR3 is TGCGCCAGCAGCCGGGGACAGGGGGAGAGCTCCTATAATTCACCCCTCCACTTT.

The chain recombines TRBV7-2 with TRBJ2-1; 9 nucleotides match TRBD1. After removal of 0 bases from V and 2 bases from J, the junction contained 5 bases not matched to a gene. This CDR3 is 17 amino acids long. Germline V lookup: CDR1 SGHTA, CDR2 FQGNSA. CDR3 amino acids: CASSLAPTGGAYNEQFF. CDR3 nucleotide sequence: TGTGCCAGCAGCTTAGCTCCGACAGGGGGGGCCTACAATGAGCAGTTCTTC.

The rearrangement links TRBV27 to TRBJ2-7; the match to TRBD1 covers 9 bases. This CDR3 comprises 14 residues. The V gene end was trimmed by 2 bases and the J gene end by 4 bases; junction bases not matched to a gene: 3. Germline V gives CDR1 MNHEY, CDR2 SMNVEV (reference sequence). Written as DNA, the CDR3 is TGTGCCAGCAGTTTAGAGACAGGGGGGTACGAGCAGTACTTC. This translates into CASSLETGGYEQYF.

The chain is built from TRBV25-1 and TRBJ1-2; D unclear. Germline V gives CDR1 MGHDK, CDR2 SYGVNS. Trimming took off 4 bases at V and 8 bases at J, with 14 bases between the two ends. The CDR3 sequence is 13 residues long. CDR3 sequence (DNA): TGTGCCAGCAGTGCCTTCGCTCGAGGCGGCTACACCTTC. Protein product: CASSAFARGGYTF.

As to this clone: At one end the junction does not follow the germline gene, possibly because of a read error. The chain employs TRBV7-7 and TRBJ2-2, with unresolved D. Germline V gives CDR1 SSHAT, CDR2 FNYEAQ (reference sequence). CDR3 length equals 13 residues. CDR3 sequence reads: CASSPQLTGELFF. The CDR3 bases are TGTGCTAGCAGCCCCCAGTTGACGGGGGAGCTGTTTTTT.

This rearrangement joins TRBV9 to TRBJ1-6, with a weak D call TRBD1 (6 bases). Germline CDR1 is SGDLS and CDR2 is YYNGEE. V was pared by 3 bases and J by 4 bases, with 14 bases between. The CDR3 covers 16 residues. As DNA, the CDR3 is TGTGCCAGCAGCGCGGGGGCACAGGGATATAATTCACCCCTCCACTTT. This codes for CASSAGAQGYNSPLHF.

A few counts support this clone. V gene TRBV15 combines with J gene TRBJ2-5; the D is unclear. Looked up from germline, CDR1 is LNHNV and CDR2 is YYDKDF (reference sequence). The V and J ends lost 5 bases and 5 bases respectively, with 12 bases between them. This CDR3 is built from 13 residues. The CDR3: CATSFSNRETQYF. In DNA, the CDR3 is TGTGCCACCAGCTTCTCGAATCGGGAGACCCAGTACTTC.

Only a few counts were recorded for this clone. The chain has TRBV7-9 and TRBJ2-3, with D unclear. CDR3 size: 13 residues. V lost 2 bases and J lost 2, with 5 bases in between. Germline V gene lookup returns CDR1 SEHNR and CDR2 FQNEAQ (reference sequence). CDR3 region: CASSLIITDTQYF. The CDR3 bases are TGTGCCAGCAGCTTAATCATCACAGATACGCAGTATTTT.

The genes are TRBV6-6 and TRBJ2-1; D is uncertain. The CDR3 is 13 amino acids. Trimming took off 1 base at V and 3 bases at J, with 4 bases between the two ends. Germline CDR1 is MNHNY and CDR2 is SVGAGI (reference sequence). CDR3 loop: CASSYLSYNEQFF. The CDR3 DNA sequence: TGTGCCAGCAGTTACTTGAGCTACAATGAGCAGTTCTTC.

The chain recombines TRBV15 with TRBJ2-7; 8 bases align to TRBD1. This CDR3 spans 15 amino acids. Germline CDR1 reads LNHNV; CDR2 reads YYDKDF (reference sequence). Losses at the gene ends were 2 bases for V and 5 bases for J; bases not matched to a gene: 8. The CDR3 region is CATSRLTGDIHEQYF. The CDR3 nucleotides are TGTGCCACCAGCAGATTGACAGGGGACATCCACGAGCAGTACTTC.

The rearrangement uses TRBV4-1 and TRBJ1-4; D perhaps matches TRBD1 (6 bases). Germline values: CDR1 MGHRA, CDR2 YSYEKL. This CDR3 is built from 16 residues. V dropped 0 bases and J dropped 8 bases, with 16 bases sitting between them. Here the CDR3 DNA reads TGCGCCAGCAGCCAAGATTCGGGTCAGGGGAGCGAAAAACTGTTTTTT. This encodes CASSQDSGQGSEKLFF.

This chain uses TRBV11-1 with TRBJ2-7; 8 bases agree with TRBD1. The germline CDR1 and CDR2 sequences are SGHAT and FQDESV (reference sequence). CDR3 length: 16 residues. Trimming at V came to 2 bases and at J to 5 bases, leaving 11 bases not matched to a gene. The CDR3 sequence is CASSLYRKQGDNEQYF. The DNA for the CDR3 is TGTGCCAGCAGCTTATATAGGAAACAGGGGGACAACGAGCAGTACTTC.

The CDR3: CASSGWTETYGYTF. For the CDR3, the DNA is TGTGCCAGCAGTGGCTGGACAGAGACCTATGGCTACACCTTC. The gene calls are TRBV6-1 and TRBJ1-2; maybe TRBD1 (6 bases). V was clipped by 4 bases and J by 4 bases, with 13 bases between them. CDR3 length: 14 amino acids. Looked up from germline, CDR1 is MNHNS and CDR2 is SASEGT.

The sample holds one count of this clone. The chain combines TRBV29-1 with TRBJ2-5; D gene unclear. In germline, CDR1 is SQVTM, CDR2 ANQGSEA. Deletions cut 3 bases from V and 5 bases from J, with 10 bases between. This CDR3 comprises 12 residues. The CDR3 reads CSVEGMGETQYF. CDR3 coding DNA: TGCAGCGTTGAGGGGATGGGGGAGACCCAGTACTTC.

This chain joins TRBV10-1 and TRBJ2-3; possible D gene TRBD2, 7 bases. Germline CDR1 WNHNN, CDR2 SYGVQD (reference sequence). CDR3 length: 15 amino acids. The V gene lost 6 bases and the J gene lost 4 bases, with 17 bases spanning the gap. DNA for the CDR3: TGCGCCAGCAGCCCCTTGGGGGGGCGGGCAGATACGCAGTATTTT. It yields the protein CASSPLGGRADTQYF.

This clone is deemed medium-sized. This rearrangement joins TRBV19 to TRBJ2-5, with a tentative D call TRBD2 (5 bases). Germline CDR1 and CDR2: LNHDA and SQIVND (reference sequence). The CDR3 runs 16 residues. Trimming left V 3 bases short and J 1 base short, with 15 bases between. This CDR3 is CASSIGLRRGQETQYF. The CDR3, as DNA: TGTGCCAGTAGTATCGGGCTGCGACGGGGCCAAGAGACCCAGTACTTC.